One and the same sample provided the 8 T cell receptor beta chains below, sequenced in a study of cytomegalovirus exposure and HLA in healthy donors. The PCR contained 60 Vbeta and 13 Jbeta primers. Generated by immunoSEQ multiplex PCR, the TCRdb table keeps only in-frame clones and is missing some. This table holds over 150,000 clones, approximately 84% found once. Sequenced material: PBMCs. The receptor set was obtained from a girl under two years old in good health and CMV-seronegative.

The chain has TRBV5-6 and TRBJ1-3, with 9 positions matching TRBD1. The V gene's germline CDR1 is SGHDT and CDR2 YYEEEE. The CDR3 length is 16 residues. V was clipped by 0 bases and J by 5 bases; unmatched bases: 6. CDR3 DNA: TGTGCCAGCAGCTTGGCCGGGACAGGGATAAGAAACACCATATATTTT. Translated, it gives CASSLAGTGIRNTIYF.

CDR3 coding DNA: TGCGCCAGCAGTGAGTACAGGTTTGGCCAAGACGAGCAGTACTTC. Amino acids: CASSEYRFGQDEQYF. The J gene is TRBJ2-7, the V gene TRBV10-2, with D possibly matching TRBD1 (5 bases). The CDR3 is 15 amino acids. The V end lost 1 base, the J end lost 5 bases, and 15 bases lay between the germline ends. The germline gives CDR1 WSHSY, CDR2 SAAADI.

V usage is TRBV19 and J usage is TRBJ1-1; TRBD1 agrees at 8 bases. The germline CDR1 and CDR2 sequences are LNHDA and SQIVND (reference sequence). With V trimmed by 6 bases and J by 0 bases, 0 bases remained unmatched. This CDR3 region has 13 residues. The CDR3 DNA is TGTGCCAGTAGGGGACAGGTGAACACTGAAGCTTTCTTT. Translated: CASRGQVNTEAFF.

Only a few counts were recorded for this clone. The CDR3 DNA reads as TGTGCCAGTAGTATAGGAGTTAGCACAGATACGCAGTATTTT. It is translated as CASSIGVSTDTQYF. The V gene is TRBV19, the J gene TRBJ2-3; unclear D gene. V was shortened by 1 base and J by 0 bases, with 5 bases between the two germline ends. This CDR3 spans 14 amino acids. Germline CDR1 LNHDA, CDR2 SQIVND (reference sequence).

The chain joins TRBV5-3 to TRBJ2-7; 10 positions agree with TRBD2. TRBV5-3 counts as an open reading frame of uncertain function. Trimming removed 4 bases from V and 4 bases from J; junction bases left unmatched: 8. This CDR3 is 15 amino acids long. This CDR3 is CARSIKLAGCYEQYF. The CDR3, as DNA: TGTGCCAGAAGCATTAAACTAGCGGGATGTTACGAGCAGTACTTC.

The CDR3 reads CASSQDTGYNSPLHF. CDR3 bases: TGTGCCAGCAGCCAAGACACTGGTTATAATTCACCCCTCCACTTT. V usage is TRBV4-2 and J usage is TRBJ1-6; D ambiguous. V lost 0 bases and J lost 4, with 7 bases in between. This CDR3 has 15 amino acids. Germline-derived CDR1 and CDR2 are LGHNA and YNFKEQ.

The chain uses TRBV6-1 and TRBJ1-2; D uncertain. The V gene lost 3 bases and the J gene lost 4 bases, with 15 bases spanning the gap. Germline loops: CDR1 MNHNS, CDR2 SASEGT. CDR3 length: 15 residues. In nucleotides, the CDR3 is TGTGCCAGCAGTGAGTTGTTGGGAGCCTCCTATGGCTACACCTTC. Protein sequence: CASSELLGASYGYTF.

V is TRBV30 and J is TRBJ2-4; 8 bases line up with TRBD1. There are 12 residues in the CDR3. Germline values: CDR1 GTSNPN, CDR2 SVGIG (reference sequence). Losses at the gene ends were 0 bases for V and 11 bases for J; bases not matched to a gene: 3. The CDR3 DNA sequence: TGTGCCTGGAGTGTCCAGGGGGCTTTTCAGTACTTC. Translation gives CAWSVQGAFQYF.